The entry that follows covers one TCR beta chain sequence. Its target antigen remains unknown. Base qualities are missing; no much larger clone stands one base away. CDR1 and CDR2 are read off the germline V gene as SGHAT and FQNNGV. Trimmed from V: 8 bases; trimmed from J: 4 bases; junction bases lacking a gene match: 9. Including cysteine and phenylalanine, the CDR3 has 15 amino acids. Only the CDR3 region is kept as DNA, spanning 45 bases read in frame from base 1. The source of the sample is a study of T cell changes during pregnancy in multiple sclerosis (dated 2019 in TCRdb). Regarding the research as a whole: Changes in the T cell repertoire over the course of pregnancy were examined in this study in women with multiple sclerosis.

Library preparation employed the immunoSEQ multiplex PCR assay. The table comes from immuneACCESS by way of TCRdb, which keeps in-frame sequences with V and J called. Part of the clones is missing from these tables; in studies checked, under half for an unresolved V gene and the rest for unknown reasons. This sample comprises 70,000 to 85,000 clones, approximately 90% of them detected only once. In total, the top ten clones hold under 1.5% of the sample. Here the sequenced sample was peripheral blood, taken before pregnancy. The chain links TRBV11-2 with TRBJ2-1; TRBD2 agrees with 9 junctional bases. This sequence was found in a female donor with multiple sclerosis, enrolled in a pregnancy study. In nucleotides, the sequence is TGTGCCAGCGACCTTAGCGGGGGAGCTTACAATGAGCAGTTCTTC. It is translated as CASDLSGGAYNEQFF.